This T cell receptor (beta chain) was identified during a study of T cell responses to AZD1222 COVID-19 vaccine. Findings and caveats of the study: In the spike-specific TCR repertoire, nearly half reportedly target unmutated variant regions. Seropositive at baseline were only a handful of AZD1222 recipients. Spike-specific TCR breadth and depth grew following two AZD1222 doses. Clonal diversity was possibly underestimated, and the donors were mostly white British, with more females.

With regard to this clone: Its antigen is as yet unknown.

The CDR3 sequence is 17 residues long. The germline V gene encodes CDR1 SGHRS and CDR2 YFSETQ. V gave up 3 bases and J gave up 3 bases; unmatched junction bases: 11. Here immunoSEQ multiplex PCR was the method, and the copy in TCRdb shows in-frame clones only, minus some. This sample carries roughly 120,000 clones, 88% of them seen once, and the ten largest clones take over 10%. V is TRBV5-1 and J is TRBJ2-7; 11 bases map to TRBD1. Sequencing was performed on peripheral blood, taken on day 0 of MenACWY control vaccination. The receptor was derived from an adult in good health. The CDR3 reads CASSSGTGGQRFYEQYF. CDR3 nucleotide sequence: TGCGCCAGCAGCTCCGGGACAGGGGGTCAACGTTTCTACGAGCAGTACTTC.